These 14 T cell receptor beta chains share one sample of origin, sequenced in a study of T cells in Graves' hyperthyroidism and ophthalmopathy. Amplification of TCR beta CDR3 regions was performed using RNA transcripts as template. In the first-round RT-PCR of the TCR CDR3, the HTBI primer set was used. TCRdb recomputed calls from the multiplex PCR reads with MiXCR, one row per CDR3 protein. The repertoire includes more than 550,000 distinct CDR3 sequences, 17% of them detected once, and about 14% sits in the top ten. Sequencing input: blood. Source of these receptors: a man in his fifties or sixties with Graves' hyperthyroidism.

This clonotype has at least ten counts. DNA for the CDR3: TGCGCCAGCAGCTTGCTAGGCAGGGTGAACGAGCAGTACTTC. Translation gives CASSLLGRVNEQYF. The chain recombines TRBV5-1 with TRBJ2-7, with D perhaps matching TRBD1 (5 bases). Per germline, CDR1 SGHRS and CDR2 YFSETQ. The CDR3 covers 14 residues. Trimming removed 1 base from V and 5 bases from J, with 13 bases in between.

This clonotype was counted at least ten times. The chain links TRBV2 to TRBJ2-1, with D possibly being TRBD2 (7 bases). Germline V lookup: CDR1 SNHLY, CDR2 FYNNEI. The CDR3 loop spans 13 amino acids. Trimming stripped 8 bases from V and 7 bases from J, with 15 bases between. The CDR3 DNA follows: TGTGCCAGCCAGCGGGACACGGGGAATGAGCAGTTCTTC. Amino acids: CASQRDTGNEQFF. The variable domain in full, completed from reference TRBV2 and TRBJ2-1, reads EPEVTQTPSHQVTQMGQEVILRCVPISNHLYFYWYRQILGQKVEFLVSFYNNEISEKSEIFDDQFSVERPDGSNFTLKIRSTKLEDSAMYFCASQRDTGNEQFFGPGTRLTVL.

This clonotype has a count of ten or more. The chain links TRBV11-2 to TRBJ2-7; D is possibly TRBD1 or TRBD2 (5 bases each). This CDR3 region has 18 residues. CDR1 and CDR2 from the germline V gene are SGHAT and FQNNGV. The V end lost 1 base, the J end lost 0 bases, and 19 bases lay between the germline ends. The CDR3 nucleotides are TGTGCCAGCAGCTTAGTTCCCGGGGCAGCCAGTTACTCCTACGAGCAGTACTTC. This translates into CASSLVPGAASYSYEQYF.

This clonotype was recorded at least ten times. The chain combines TRBV7-8 with TRBJ1-4; TRBD1 matches 8 bases. J gave up 8 bases and V 4 bases, and 6 bases lay outside the gene matches. This CDR3 has 14 amino acids. From germline, CDR1 is SGHVS and CDR2 FQNEAQ. The CDR3 reads CASSYGQGDEKLFF. CDR3 sequence (DNA): TGTGCCAGCAGCTACGGACAGGGAGACGAAAAACTGTTTTTT.

The J gene is TRBJ1-2, the V gene TRBV30; 12 bases agree with TRBD1. Germline CDR1 is GTSNPN and CDR2 is SVGIG (reference sequence). This CDR3 has 13 residues. Germline trimming cut 5 bases from V and 6 bases from J; bases unmatched to any gene: 4. The CDR3 nucleotides are TGTGCCTGGTCGGGACAGGGGGCGAATGGCTACACCTTC. It codes for CAWSGQGANGYTF. Looking up the rest from reference TRBV30 and TRBJ1-2 gives the full variable domain: SQTIHQWPATLVQPVGSPLSLECTVEGTSNPNLYWYRQAAGRGLQLLFYSVGIGQISSEVPQNLSASRPQDRQFILSSKKLLLSDSGFYLCAWSGQGANGYTFGSGTRLTVV.

This clonotype was detected ten times or more. The gene calls are TRBV28 and TRBJ2-7, with 7 bases identical to TRBD2. Germline-derived CDR1 and CDR2 are MDHEN and SYDVKM. V was pared by 0 bases and J by 3 bases, with 17 bases of the junction left unmatched. The CDR3 has 19 amino acids. This chain's CDR3 is CASSLWGSGGLLRFYEQYF. CDR3 DNA: TGTGCCAGCAGTTTATGGGGGTCGGGAGGCCTCCTCCGTTTCTACGAGCAGTACTTC. Drawing the rest from reference TRBV28 and TRBJ2-7, the complete variable domain is DVKVTQSSRYLVKRTGEKVFLECVQDMDHENMFWYRQDPGLGLRLIYFSYDVKMKEKGDIPEGYSVSREKKERFSLILESASTNQTSMYLCASSLWGSGGLLRFYEQYFGPGTRLTVT.

This clonotype was observed once. The chain uses TRBV11-2 and TRBJ1-2; the D is unclear. Germline-derived CDR1 and CDR2 are SGHAT and FQNNGV. The V end lost 8 bases, the J end lost 6 bases, and 22 bases lay between the germline ends. The CDR3 totals 15 residues. Here the CDR3 DNA reads TGTGCCAGCGCTCCCAACAAGAGGACGGTCGATGGCTACACCTTC. Its translation is CASAPNKRTVDGYTF.

The rearrangement links TRBV5-1 to TRBJ2-4; D possibly corresponds to TRBD1 (5 bases). The CDR3 sequence is 14 residues long. V was pared by 9 bases and J by 7 bases, with 20 bases between. Germline assignment: CDR1 SGHRS and CDR2 YFSETQ. The CDR3 region has the DNA TGCGCCATCACCGAAATCCAGGGTTTCAACATTCAGTACTTC. It codes for CAITEIQGFNIQYF. Together with reference TRBV5-1 and TRBJ2-4, the CDR3 gives the full variable domain: KAGVTQTPRYLIKTRGQQVTLSCSPISGHRSVSWYQQTPGQGLQFLFEYFSETQRNKGNFPGRFSGRQFSNSRSEMNVSTLELGDSALYLCAITEIQGFNIQYFGAGTRLSVL.

The V and J genes are TRBV7-6 and TRBJ1-1, with D unresolved. The CDR3 has 15 residues. Germline V gene data show CDR1 as SGHVS and CDR2 as FNYEAQ. V gave up 5 bases and J gave up 1 base, with 14 bases separating them. CDR3 sequence reads: CASSPPGRTNTEAFF. The DNA of the CDR3 is TGTGCCAGCAGCCCGCCGGGCAGGACGAACACTGAAGCTTTCTTT.

Ten or more counts support this clonotype. The J gene is TRBJ1-1, the V gene TRBV4-1, with 8 bases matching TRBD1. From germline, CDR1 is MGHRA and CDR2 YSYEKL. Trimming removed 0 bases from V and 0 bases from J; junction bases left unmatched: 9. This CDR3 is 18 amino acids long. The CDR3 spells CASSQDGDRGEVNTEAFF. In nucleotides, the CDR3 is TGCGCCAGCAGCCAAGATGGTGACAGGGGCGAAGTGAACACTGAAGCTTTCTTT.

This clonotype appeared a few times. The chain links TRBV7-3 to TRBJ1-1; the D gene is possibly TRBD1 (6 bases). Germline assignment: CDR1 SGHTA and CDR2 FQGTGA. The CDR3 extends over 14 amino acids. V was pared by 7 bases and J by 4 bases, with 16 bases between. CDR3 protein: CASKTQGGGTEAFF. The CDR3 DNA reads as TGTGCCAGCAAGACACAGGGAGGAGGCACTGAAGCTTTCTTT.

The V and J genes are TRBV3-1 and TRBJ1-1; D is unclear. The V and J ends lost 0 bases and 7 bases respectively, with 3 bases between them. Germline-derived CDR1 and CDR2 are LGHDT and YNNKEL (reference sequence). The CDR3 has 11 residues. For the CDR3, the DNA is TGTGCCAGCAGCCAAGATTTTGAAGCTTTCTTT. It encodes CASSQDFEAFF.

This clonotype was recorded at least ten times. The chain recombines TRBV11-2 with TRBJ2-1, with TRBD2 identical over 7 bases. Germline trimming cut 4 bases from V and 2 bases from J; bases unmatched to any gene: 8. CDR3 length: 16 amino acids. CDR1 is SGHAT and CDR2 is FQNNGV in the germline V gene. CDR3 amino acids: CASSWGAGATYNEQFF. The CDR3 DNA follows: TGTGCCAGCAGCTGGGGTGCGGGAGCGACCTACAATGAGCAGTTCTTC.

The chain is built from TRBV20-1 and TRBJ2-5, with D unresolved. Trimming stripped 5 bases from V and 3 bases from J, with 7 bases between. CDR1 DFQATT and CDR2 SNEGSKA come from the germline V gene (reference sequence). The CDR3 runs to 11 residues. CDR3 DNA: TGCAGTGCTCATAAAAAAGAGACCCAGTACTTC. Its protein product is CSAHKKETQYF.